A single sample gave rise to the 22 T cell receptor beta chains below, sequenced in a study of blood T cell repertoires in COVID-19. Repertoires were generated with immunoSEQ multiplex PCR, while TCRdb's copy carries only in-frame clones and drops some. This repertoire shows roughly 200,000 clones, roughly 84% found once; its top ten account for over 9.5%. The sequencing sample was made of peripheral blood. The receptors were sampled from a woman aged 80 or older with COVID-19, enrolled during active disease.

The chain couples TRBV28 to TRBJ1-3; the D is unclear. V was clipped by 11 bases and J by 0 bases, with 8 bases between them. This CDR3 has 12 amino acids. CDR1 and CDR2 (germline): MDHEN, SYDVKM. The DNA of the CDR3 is TGTGCCTCCTCGGTCTCTGGAAACACCATATATTTT. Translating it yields CASSVSGNTIYF.

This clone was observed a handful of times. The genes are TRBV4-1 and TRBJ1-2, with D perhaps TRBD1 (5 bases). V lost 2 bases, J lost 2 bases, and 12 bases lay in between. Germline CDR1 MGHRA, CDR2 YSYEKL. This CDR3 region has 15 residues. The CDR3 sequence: CASSQSPGLNYGYTF. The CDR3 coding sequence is TGCGCCAGCAGCCAATCCCCAGGGTTGAACTATGGCTACACCTTC.

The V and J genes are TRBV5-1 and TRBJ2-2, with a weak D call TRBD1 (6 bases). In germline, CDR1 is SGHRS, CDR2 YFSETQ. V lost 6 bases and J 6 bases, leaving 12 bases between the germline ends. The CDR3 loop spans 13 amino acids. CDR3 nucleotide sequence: TGCGCCAGCAACGGTGGGGGCCCCGGGGAGCTGTTTTTT. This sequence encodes CASNGGGPGELFF.

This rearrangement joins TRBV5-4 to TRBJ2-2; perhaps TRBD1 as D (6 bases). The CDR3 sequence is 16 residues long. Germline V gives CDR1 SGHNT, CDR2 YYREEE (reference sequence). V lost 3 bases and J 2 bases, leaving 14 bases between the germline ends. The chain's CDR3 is CASSSGTLVNTGELFF. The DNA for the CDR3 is TGTGCCAGCAGCTCCGGGACACTCGTAAACACCGGGGAGCTGTTTTTT.

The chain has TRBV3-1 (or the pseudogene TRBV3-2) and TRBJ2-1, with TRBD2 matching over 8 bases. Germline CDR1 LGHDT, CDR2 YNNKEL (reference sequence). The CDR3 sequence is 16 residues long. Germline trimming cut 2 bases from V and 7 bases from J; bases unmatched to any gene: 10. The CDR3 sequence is CASSQRTGGRGNEQFF. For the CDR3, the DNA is TGTGCCAGCAGCCAAAGGACGGGGGGGCGCGGGAATGAGCAGTTCTTC.

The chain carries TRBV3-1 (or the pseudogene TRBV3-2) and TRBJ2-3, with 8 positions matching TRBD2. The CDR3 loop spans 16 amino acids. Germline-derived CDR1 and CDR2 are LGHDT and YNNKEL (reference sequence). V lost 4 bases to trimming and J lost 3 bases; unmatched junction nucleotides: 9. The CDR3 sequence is CASSPPSGGITDTQYF. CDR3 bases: TGTGCCAGCAGCCCCCCGAGCGGGGGAATAACAGATACGCAGTATTTT.

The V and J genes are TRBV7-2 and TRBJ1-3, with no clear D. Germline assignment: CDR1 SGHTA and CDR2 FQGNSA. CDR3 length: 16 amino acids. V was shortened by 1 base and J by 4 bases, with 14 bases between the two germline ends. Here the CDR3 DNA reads TGTGCCAGCAGCTTAGGGCTTGCGGGCCCCGGAAACACCATATATTTT. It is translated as CASSLGLAGPGNTIYF.

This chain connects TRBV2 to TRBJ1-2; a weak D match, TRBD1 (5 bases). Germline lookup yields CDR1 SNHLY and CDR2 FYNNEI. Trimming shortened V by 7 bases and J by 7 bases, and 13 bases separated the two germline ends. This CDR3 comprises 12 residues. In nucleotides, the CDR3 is TGTGCCAGCACCGAAGGGGTGGGTGGCTACACCTTC. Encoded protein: CASTEGVGGYTF.

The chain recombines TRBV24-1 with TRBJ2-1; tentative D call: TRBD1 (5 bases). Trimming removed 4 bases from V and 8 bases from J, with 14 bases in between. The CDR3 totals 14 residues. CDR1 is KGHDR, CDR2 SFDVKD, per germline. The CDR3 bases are TGTGCCACCAGTGACCTTCCAGGGCGCGATGAGCAGTTCTTC. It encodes CATSDLPGRDEQFF.

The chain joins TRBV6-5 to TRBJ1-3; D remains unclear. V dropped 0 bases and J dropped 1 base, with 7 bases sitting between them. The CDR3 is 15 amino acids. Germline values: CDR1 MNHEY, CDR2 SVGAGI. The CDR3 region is CASSYSRISGNTIYF. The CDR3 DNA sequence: TGTGCCAGCAGTTACTCCAGGATTTCTGGAAACACCATATATTTT.

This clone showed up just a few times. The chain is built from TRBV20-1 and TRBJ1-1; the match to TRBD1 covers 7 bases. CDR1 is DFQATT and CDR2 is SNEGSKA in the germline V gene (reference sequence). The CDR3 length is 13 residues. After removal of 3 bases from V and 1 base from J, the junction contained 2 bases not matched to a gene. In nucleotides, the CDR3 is TGCAGTGCTAGTGGGACAGAGAACACTGAAGCTTTCTTT. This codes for CSASGTENTEAFF.

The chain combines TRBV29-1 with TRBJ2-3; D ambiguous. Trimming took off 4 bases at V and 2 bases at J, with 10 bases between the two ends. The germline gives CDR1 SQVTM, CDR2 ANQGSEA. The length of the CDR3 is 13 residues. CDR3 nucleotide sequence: TGCAGCGTTGGAGGTTTCACCACAGATACGCAGTATTTT. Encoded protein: CSVGGFTTDTQYF.

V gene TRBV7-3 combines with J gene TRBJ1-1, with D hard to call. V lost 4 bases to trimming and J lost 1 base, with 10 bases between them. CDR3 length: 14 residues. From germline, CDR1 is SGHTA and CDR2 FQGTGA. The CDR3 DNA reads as TGTGCCAGCAGCTCGGAGGCGTCGAACACTGAAGCTTTCTTT. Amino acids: CASSSEASNTEAFF.

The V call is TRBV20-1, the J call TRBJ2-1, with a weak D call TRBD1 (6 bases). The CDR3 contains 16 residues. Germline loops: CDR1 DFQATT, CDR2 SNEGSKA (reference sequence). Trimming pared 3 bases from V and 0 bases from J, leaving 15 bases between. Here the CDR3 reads CSASETGKSSYNEQFF. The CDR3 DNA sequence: TGCAGTGCTAGTGAAACAGGGAAAAGCTCCTACAATGAGCAGTTCTTC.

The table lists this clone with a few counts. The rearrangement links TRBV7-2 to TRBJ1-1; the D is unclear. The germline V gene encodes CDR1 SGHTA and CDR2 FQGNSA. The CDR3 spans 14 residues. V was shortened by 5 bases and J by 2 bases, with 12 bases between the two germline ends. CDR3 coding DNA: TGTGCCAGCAGCCATTTTACAGTTAACACTGAAGCTTTCTTT. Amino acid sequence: CASSHFTVNTEAFF.

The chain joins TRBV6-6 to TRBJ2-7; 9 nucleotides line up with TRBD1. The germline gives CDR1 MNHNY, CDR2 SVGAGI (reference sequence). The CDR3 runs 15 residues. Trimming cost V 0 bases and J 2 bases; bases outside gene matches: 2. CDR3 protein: CASSYSGTGPYEQYV. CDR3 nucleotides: TGTGCCAGCAGTTACTCCGGGACAGGGCCCTACGAGCAGTACGTC.

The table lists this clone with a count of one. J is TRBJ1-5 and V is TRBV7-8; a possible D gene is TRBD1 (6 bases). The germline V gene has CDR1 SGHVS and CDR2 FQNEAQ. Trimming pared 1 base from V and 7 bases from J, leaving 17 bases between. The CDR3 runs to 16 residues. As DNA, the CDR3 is TGTGCCAGCAGCTTAGACTGGGGCAGGGGTGGGCAGCCCCAGCATTTT. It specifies CASSLDWGRGGQPQHF.

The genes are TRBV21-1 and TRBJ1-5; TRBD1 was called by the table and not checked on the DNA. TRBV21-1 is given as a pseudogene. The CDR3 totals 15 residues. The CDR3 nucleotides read TGTGCCAGCCCCCGACCAGGGGGTCGGAATCAGCCCCAGCATTTT. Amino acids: CASPRPGGRNQPQHF.

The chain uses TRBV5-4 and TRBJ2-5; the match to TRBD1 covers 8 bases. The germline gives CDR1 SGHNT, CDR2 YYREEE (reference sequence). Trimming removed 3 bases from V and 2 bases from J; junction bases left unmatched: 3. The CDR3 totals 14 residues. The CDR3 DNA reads TGTGCCAGCAGCTATAACAGGGGGCAAGAGACCCAGTACTTC. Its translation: CASSYNRGQETQYF.

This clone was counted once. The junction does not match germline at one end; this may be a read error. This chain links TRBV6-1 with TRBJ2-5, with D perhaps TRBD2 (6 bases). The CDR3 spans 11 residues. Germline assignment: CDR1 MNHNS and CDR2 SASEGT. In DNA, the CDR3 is TGTGCCAGCAGTGAAGCAGGGAGGCAACACTTC. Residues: CASSEAGRQHF.

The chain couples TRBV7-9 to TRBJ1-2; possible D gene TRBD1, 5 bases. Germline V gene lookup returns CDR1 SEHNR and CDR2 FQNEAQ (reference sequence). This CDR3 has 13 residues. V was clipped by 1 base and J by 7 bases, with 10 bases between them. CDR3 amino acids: CASSLVGVGGYTF. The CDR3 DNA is TGTGCCAGCAGCTTAGTAGGGGTTGGTGGCTACACCTTC.

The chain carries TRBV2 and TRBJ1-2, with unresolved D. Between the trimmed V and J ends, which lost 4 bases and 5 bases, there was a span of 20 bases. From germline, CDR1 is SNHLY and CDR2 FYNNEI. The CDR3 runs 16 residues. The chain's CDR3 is CASSVRLAADLYGYTF. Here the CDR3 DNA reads TGTGCCAGCAGTGTGAGGCTGGCTGCCGATCTTTATGGCTACACCTTC.